This TCR beta chain was sequenced in a study of cytomegalovirus exposure and HLA in healthy donors. Study observations and caveats: In a later analysis, TCR association rates varied by HLA locus: DRB1 most, HLA-C fewest. The authors considered a cluster of highly shared sequence variants likely to be a sequencing artifact. Common viral pathogens (according to a later analysis) appeared linked to several of the most significant clusters. The authors assumed roughly uniform sequencing depth across donors for presence/absence analyses.

Trimming at V came to 6 bases and at J to 5 bases, leaving 6 bases not matched to a gene. The CDR3 loop spans 13 amino acids. The V gene's germline CDR1 is SEHNR and CDR2 FQNEAQ (reference sequence). The PCR made use of 60 Vbeta and 13 Jbeta primers. The repertoire was sequenced with immunoSEQ multiplex PCR; TCRdb's copy has only in-frame clones and lacks some. The data show approximately 160,000 clones, roughly three quarters seen once. This clone was found a few times. Its antigen remains unknown. The rearrangement joins TRBV7-9 to TRBJ2-5; 7 nucleotides align to TRBD1. The receptor comes from a woman aged 45 to 65 in good health and CMV-seropositive. Source material: PBMCs. CDR3 in amino acids: CASSLDRAETQYF. As DNA, the CDR3 is TGTGCCAGCAGTCTAGACAGGGCGGAGACCCAGTACTTC.